A selection of T cell receptor beta chains follows, all from one sample in a study of control samples from healthy donors and cancer patients. The repertoire was sequenced with immunoSEQ multiplex PCR; TCRdb's copy has only in-frame clones and lacks some. Of tens of thousands of clones detected, about 90% appear once; the ten largest clones hold 3% to 4.5%. Input material: blood. The receptors stem from a woman aged 50 to 65 in good health. Both conserved end residues are part of each CDR3. The D gene is left open where the match is weak. Not every row has a clone size; where given, it reads once, few, many or a size class.

J gene: TRBJ1-4; clone size: .; CDR3 length: 15; D gene: TRBD1; V gene: TRBV4-1; CDR3 DNA: TGCGCCAGCAGCCAGGACAGGTATACTAATGAAAAACTGTTTTTT; CDR3 protein: CASSQDRYTNEKLFF
J gene: TRBJ2-1; clone size: .; CDR3 length: 13; D gene: TRBD2; V gene: TRBV7-3; CDR3 DNA: TGTGCCAGCAGCCCGGGGAGGGCGAATGAGCAGTTCTTC; CDR3 protein: CASSPGRANEQFF
J gene: TRBJ2-1; clone size: .; CDR3 length: 19; D gene: TRBD1; V gene: TRBV6-1; CDR3 DNA: TGTGCCAGCAGTGAATCCCCTCCGGCGACAGGGTCACGATACAATGAGCAGTTCTTC; CDR3 protein: CASSESPPATGSRYNEQFF
J gene: TRBJ1-5; clone size: .; CDR3 length: 12; D gene: .; V gene: TRBV28; CDR3 DNA: TGTGCCAGCACTACCGGACTTCAGCCCCAGCATTTT; CDR3 protein: CASTTGLQPQHF
J gene: TRBJ2-7; clone size: once; CDR3 length: 12; D gene: .; V gene: TRBV6-5; CDR3 DNA: TGTGCCAGCAGATCAGACAGGAACGAGCAGTACTTC; CDR3 protein: CASRSDRNEQYF
J gene: TRBJ2-7; clone size: .; CDR3 length: 16; D gene: .; V gene: TRBV5-5; CDR3 DNA: TGTGCCAGCAGCTTGGATCCCGGGACACCCTCCTACGAGCAGTACTTC; CDR3 protein: CASSLDPGTPSYEQYF
J gene: TRBJ2-7; clone size: .; CDR3 length: 14; D gene: .; V gene: TRBV28; CDR3 DNA: TGTGCCAGCAGTTGGGGGACTCCAACCTACGAGCAGTACTTC; CDR3 protein: CASSWGTPTYEQYF
J gene: TRBJ1-2; clone size: few; CDR3 length: 15; D gene: TRBD1; V gene: TRBV19; CDR3 DNA: TGTGCCAGTAGTATTCCGTCCGGGACAGGGGGTGGCTACACCTTC; CDR3 protein: CASSIPSGTGGGYTF
J gene: TRBJ1-5; clone size: few; CDR3 length: 13; D gene: .; V gene: TRBV25-1; CDR3 DNA: TGTGCCAGCAGTGAATTTGGGGGTCAGCCCCAGCATTTT; CDR3 protein: CASSEFGGQPQHF
J gene: TRBJ1-6; clone size: once; CDR3 length: 17; D gene: .; V gene: TRBV28; CDR3 DNA: TGTGCCAGCAGTTTATTATCCTCTTCCTCCAGGAATTCACCCCTCCACTTT; CDR3 protein: CASSLLSSSSRNSPLHF
J gene: TRBJ2-2; clone size: .; CDR3 length: 14; D gene: .; V gene: TRBV24-1; CDR3 DNA: TGTGCCACCAGTGATTCATGGGGGTCCGGGGAGCTGTTTTTT; CDR3 protein: CATSDSWGSGELFF
J gene: TRBJ2-3; clone size: .; CDR3 length: 17; D gene: .; V gene: TRBV5-4; CDR3 DNA: TGTGCCAGCAGCTTGGACCCGGGCGGGGCTAGCACAGATACGCAGTATTTT; CDR3 protein: CASSLDPGGASTDTQYF
J gene: TRBJ1-5; clone size: .; CDR3 length: 13; D gene: .; V gene: TRBV11-2; CDR3 DNA: TGTGCCAGCAGCTTGGGGTTGGATCAGCCCCAGCATTTT; CDR3 protein: CASSLGLDQPQHF
J gene: TRBJ2-3; clone size: .; CDR3 length: 13; D gene: .; V gene: TRBV5-6; CDR3 DNA: TGTGCCAGCAGTCGAACGTCACGGGATACGCAGTATTTT; CDR3 protein: CASSRTSRDTQYF
J gene: TRBJ1-1; clone size: .; CDR3 length: 15; D gene: .; V gene: TRBV28; CDR3 DNA: TGTGCCAGCAGAAACACCTTCACAGGGAATACTGAAGCTTTCTTT; CDR3 protein: CASRNTFTGNTEAFF
J gene: TRBJ2-4; clone size: .; CDR3 length: 16; D gene: .; V gene: TRBV10-2; CDR3 DNA: TGCGCCAGCAGTGAGGGGCGGATACTAGCCAAAAACATTCAGTACTTC; CDR3 protein: CASSEGRILAKNIQYF
J gene: TRBJ1-1; clone size: .; CDR3 length: 14; D gene: TRBD1; V gene: TRBV6-5; CDR3 DNA: TGTGCCAGCAGCAAGACAGGGACTTCGACTGAAGCTTTCTTT; CDR3 protein: CASSKTGTSTEAFF
J gene: TRBJ1-6; clone size: .; CDR3 length: 15; D gene: TRBD1; V gene: TRBV27; CDR3 DNA: TGTGCCAGCAGGGAGGGGGCATCCTATAATTCACCCCTCCACTTT; CDR3 protein: CASREGASYNSPLHF
J gene: TRBJ1-1; clone size: .; CDR3 length: 12; D gene: TRBD1; V gene: TRBV29-1; CDR3 DNA: TGCAGCGCCGGGACAGGAAACACTGAAGCTTTCTTT; CDR3 protein: CSAGTGNTEAFF
J gene: TRBJ2-4; clone size: .; CDR3 length: 13; D gene: .; V gene: TRBV4-1; CDR3 DNA: TGCGCCAGCAGCCAAGAAGGCAGGGTGAGACAGTACTTC; CDR3 protein: CASSQEGRVRQYF
J gene: TRBJ2-6; clone size: .; CDR3 length: 17; D gene: .; V gene: TRBV7-9; CDR3 DNA: TGTGCCAGCAGCGCCGGACATTCCTACTCTGGGGCCAACGTCCTGACTTTC; CDR3 protein: CASSAGHSYSGANVLTF
J gene: TRBJ2-7; clone size: .; CDR3 length: 14; D gene: .; V gene: TRBV13; CDR3 DNA: TGTGCCAGCAGCTTCCAAAGGGGAGAGGACGAGCAGTACTTC; CDR3 protein: CASSFQRGEDEQYF
J gene: TRBJ2-1; clone size: .; CDR3 length: 13; D gene: TRBD2; V gene: TRBV19; CDR3 DNA: TGTGCCAGTAGTTACGGGAGGGCGGGTGAGCAGTTCTTC; CDR3 protein: CASSYGRAGEQFF
J gene: TRBJ2-7; clone size: .; CDR3 length: 13; D gene: .; V gene: TRBV28; CDR3 DNA: TGTGCCAGCAGTTTCACCGGAGGATACGAGCAGTACTTC; CDR3 protein: CASSFTGGYEQYF
J gene: TRBJ2-7; clone size: .; CDR3 length: 14; D gene: TRBD1; V gene: TRBV27; CDR3 DNA: TGTGCCAGCAGCGGGACAGGCCCTTCCTACGAGCAGTACTTC; CDR3 protein: CASSGTGPSYEQYF
J gene: TRBJ1-1; clone size: .; CDR3 length: 15; D gene: TRBD1; V gene: TRBV5-4; CDR3 DNA: TGTGCCAGCAGCAAGACAGGGGGCAGTCGCGCTGAAGCTTTCTTT; CDR3 protein: CASSKTGGSRAEAFF
J gene: TRBJ2-1; clone size: few; CDR3 length: 14; D gene: TRBD1; V gene: TRBV9; CDR3 DNA: TGTGCCAGCAGCTTCCGGGACAGGGTCAATGAGCAGTTCTTC; CDR3 protein: CASSFRDRVNEQFF
J gene: TRBJ2-3; clone size: .; CDR3 length: 15; D gene: TRBD2; V gene: TRBV7-9; CDR3 DNA: TGTGCCAGCAGCGTACTAGCGGCGAGTCGAGATACGCAGTATTTT; CDR3 protein: CASSVLAASRDTQYF
J gene: TRBJ1-5; clone size: .; CDR3 length: 15; D gene: TRBD1; V gene: TRBV6-4; CDR3 DNA: TGTGCCAGCAGCTCCCAGGGGGGGGGCAATCAGCCCCAGCATTTT; CDR3 protein: CASSSQGGGNQPQHF
J gene: TRBJ1-3; clone size: .; CDR3 length: 14; D gene: .; V gene: TRBV30; CDR3 DNA: TGTGCCTGGACCCTCCGGATGACTGGAAACACCATATATTTT; CDR3 protein: CAWTLRMTGNTIYF
J gene: TRBJ1-1; clone size: .; CDR3 length: 14; D gene: .; V gene: TRBV5-6; CDR3 DNA: TGTGCCAGCAGCCTGGGGGTGAGGGCCACTGAAGCTTTCTTT; CDR3 protein: CASSLGVRATEAFF
J gene: TRBJ1-4; clone size: few; CDR3 length: 14; D gene: .; V gene: TRBV6-5; CDR3 DNA: TGTGCCAGCAGCCTTGACAGCAGGACGACGCAACTGTTTTTT; CDR3 protein: CASSLDSRTTQLFF
J gene: TRBJ1-1; clone size: .; CDR3 length: 11; D gene: .; V gene: TRBV30; CDR3 DNA: TGTGCCTGGAGAGAGAACACTGAAGCTTTCTTT; CDR3 protein: CAWRENTEAFF
J gene: TRBJ2-4; clone size: .; CDR3 length: 15; D gene: TRBD1; V gene: TRBV3-1/TRBV3-2; CDR3 DNA: TGTGCCAGCAGCCAAGACGGCAGGGGGCTTGGCATTCAGTACTTC; CDR3 protein: CASSQDGRGLGIQYF
J gene: TRBJ2-7; clone size: .; CDR3 length: 15; D gene: .; V gene: TRBV10-1; CDR3 DNA: TGCGCCAGCAGTGAGTCGGGGGGACAGTGGAACGAGCAGTACTTC; CDR3 protein: CASSESGGQWNEQYF
J gene: TRBJ2-7; clone size: .; CDR3 length: 14; D gene: TRBD2; V gene: TRBV28; CDR3 DNA: TGTGCCAGCAGAGCGGGAGACGGCTCCTACGAGCAGTACTTC; CDR3 protein: CASRAGDGSYEQYF
J gene: TRBJ2-1; clone size: once; CDR3 length: 15; D gene: .; V gene: TRBV30; CDR3 DNA: TGTGCCTGGGAACAAGAAGACCTTATTTACAATGAGCAGTTCTTC; CDR3 protein: CAWEQEDLIYNEQFF
J gene: TRBJ1-5; clone size: .; CDR3 length: 15; D gene: .; V gene: TRBV7-8; CDR3 DNA: TGTGCCAGCAGCTTAAGGGAGTTTAGCAATCAGCCCCAGCATTTT; CDR3 protein: CASSLREFSNQPQHF
J gene: TRBJ2-1; clone size: .; CDR3 length: 15; D gene: TRBD2; V gene: TRBV27; CDR3 DNA: TGTGCCAGCAGTTTAGTGGCTAGCGGGAGGTATGAGCAGTTCTTC; CDR3 protein: CASSLVASGRYEQFF
J gene: TRBJ1-6; clone size: .; CDR3 length: 14; D gene: .; V gene: TRBV28; CDR3 DNA: TGTGCCAGCAGTTTGCCCAGGACTAATTCACCCCTCCACTTT; CDR3 protein: CASSLPRTNSPLHF
J gene: TRBJ2-2; clone size: .; CDR3 length: 15; D gene: TRBD2; V gene: TRBV5-1; CDR3 DNA: TGCGCCAGCAGCTTGACTAGCGGGAGTTACGGGGAGCTGTTTTTT; CDR3 protein: CASSLTSGSYGELFF
J gene: TRBJ2-3; clone size: .; CDR3 length: 14; D gene: TRBD1; V gene: TRBV7-6; CDR3 DNA: TGTGCCAGCAGCTTCCCGGGACAGGCAGATACGCAGTATTTT; CDR3 protein: CASSFPGQADTQYF
J gene: TRBJ1-2; clone size: .; CDR3 length: 13; D gene: .; V gene: TRBV30; CDR3 DNA: TGTGCCTGGAGCCGAGATAGGGGAGATGGCTACACCTTC; CDR3 protein: CAWSRDRGDGYTF
J gene: TRBJ2-5; clone size: once; CDR3 length: 17; D gene: TRBD2; V gene: TRBV4-2; CDR3 DNA: TGTGCCAGCAGCGCGGCAACTAGCGGGAAGGTCGGGGAGACCCAGTACTTC; CDR3 protein: CASSAATSGKVGETQYF
J gene: TRBJ2-1; clone size: .; CDR3 length: 16; D gene: TRBD2; V gene: TRBV4-1; CDR3 DNA: TGCGCCAGCAGCCCCCAACTAGCGGGAGCCTACAATGAGCAGTTCTTC; CDR3 protein: CASSPQLAGAYNEQFF
J gene: TRBJ2-1; clone size: .; CDR3 length: 19; D gene: TRBD2; V gene: TRBV19; CDR3 DNA: TGTGCCAGTAGTAAGGTGGGACTAGCGGGAGCGGGCTCCTACAATGAGCAGTTCTTC; CDR3 protein: CASSKVGLAGAGSYNEQFF
J gene: TRBJ2-2; clone size: .; CDR3 length: 16; D gene: .; V gene: TRBV18; CDR3 DNA: TGTGCCAGCTCACCGTACAGGGGAGGGGACACCGGGGAGCTGTTTTTT; CDR3 protein: CASSPYRGGDTGELFF
J gene: TRBJ1-6; clone size: .; CDR3 length: 14; D gene: .; V gene: TRBV6-5; CDR3 DNA: TGTGCCAGCAGTTACTTGCAGGGAGGATCACCCCTCCACTTT; CDR3 protein: CASSYLQGGSPLHF
J gene: TRBJ1-2; clone size: .; CDR3 length: 12; D gene: .; V gene: TRBV29-1; CDR3 DNA: TGCAGCGTTGAAGACCTGGACTATGGCTACACCTTC; CDR3 protein: CSVEDLDYGYTF
J gene: TRBJ2-7; clone size: .; CDR3 length: 14; D gene: .; V gene: TRBV5-1; CDR3 DNA: TGCGCCAGCAGCTTGGGGGAGTCGGCCTACGAGCAGTACTTC; CDR3 protein: CASSLGESAYEQYF
J gene: TRBJ1-1; clone size: .; CDR3 length: 14; D gene: TRBD1; V gene: TRBV5-1; CDR3 DNA: TGCGCCAGCAGCTTCGGACAGGGAAACACTGAAGCTTTCTTT; CDR3 protein: CASSFGQGNTEAFF
J gene: TRBJ2-1; clone size: .; CDR3 length: 16; D gene: TRBD2; V gene: TRBV18; CDR3 DNA: TGTGCCAGCTCGTCGGGACTAGCGGGGCCGTACAATGAGCAGTTCTTC; CDR3 protein: CASSSGLAGPYNEQFF
J gene: TRBJ1-6; clone size: once; CDR3 length: 15; D gene: .; V gene: TRBV18; CDR3 DNA: TGTGCCAGCTCACCAGAGGGCTCCTATAATTCACCCCTCCACTTT; CDR3 protein: CASSPEGSYNSPLHF
J gene: TRBJ2-1; clone size: .; CDR3 length: 15; D gene: .; V gene: TRBV9; CDR3 DNA: TGTGCCAGCAGCGTAGGCCTAGGCTCCTACAATGAGCAGTTCTTC; CDR3 protein: CASSVGLGSYNEQFF
J gene: TRBJ1-5; clone size: .; CDR3 length: 18; D gene: TRBD1; V gene: TRBV19; CDR3 DNA: TGTGCCAGTATCCCTCAGGCCGGGACAGGTAATAGCAATCAGCCCCAGCATTTT; CDR3 protein: CASIPQAGTGNSNQPQHF
J gene: TRBJ2-5; clone size: once; CDR3 length: 13; D gene: .; V gene: TRBV19; CDR3 DNA: TGTGCCAGCCGTCGAGACTCCCAAGAGACCCAGTACTTC; CDR3 protein: CASRRDSQETQYF
J gene: TRBJ1-4; clone size: .; CDR3 length: 14; D gene: TRBD1; V gene: TRBV11-2; CDR3 DNA: TGTGCCAGCAGCTTTCGACAGGGGGGAGAAAAACTGTTTTTT; CDR3 protein: CASSFRQGGEKLFF
J gene: TRBJ1-1; clone size: .; CDR3 length: 12; D gene: .; V gene: TRBV3-1/TRBV3-2; CDR3 DNA: TGTGCCAGCAGCCAAGGGGGGGAAAAAGCTTTCTTT; CDR3 protein: CASSQGGEKAFF
J gene: TRBJ1-2; clone size: .; CDR3 length: 15; D gene: .; V gene: TRBV19; CDR3 DNA: TGTGCCAGTAGTATGTCGAGGCGAGCTAACTATGGCTACACCTTC; CDR3 protein: CASSMSRRANYGYTF